What follows are 8 T cell receptor beta chains derived from one specimen sequenced in a study of cytomegalovirus exposure and HLA in healthy donors. PCR employed 60 Vbeta and 13 Jbeta primers. Profiled with immunoSEQ multiplex PCR; TCRdb holds only in-frame clones, not every one. The top ten hold roughly 2% of the sample, which has 150,000 to 200,000 clones, around 79% seen once. The sample was PBMCs. All receptors come from a man aged 40-49 years in good health and CMV-seronegative.

This clone was picked up one time. The genes are TRBV5-8 and TRBJ2-1; no clear D. CDR1 is SGHTS, CDR2 YDEGEE, per germline. This CDR3 has 12 residues. V lost 5 bases and J lost 13, with 16 bases in between. CDR3 coding DNA: TGTGCCAGCAGGGCCGGAGCTATACATCAGTTCTTC. It yields the protein CASRAGAIHQFF.

The chain links TRBV27 to TRBJ2-1; TRBD1 matches 9 bases. V dropped 6 bases and J dropped 4; count of bases not matched to a gene: 10. From germline, CDR1 is MNHEY and CDR2 SMNVEV (reference sequence). The CDR3 runs to 16 residues. The CDR3 bases are TGTGCCAGCAGAGGCTCCGGGACAGGGACTTACAATGAGCAGTTCTTC. It specifies CASRGSGTGTYNEQFF.

This sequence joins TRBV7-2 and TRBJ2-7; 12 positions agree with TRBD2. The CDR3 extends over 16 amino acids. The junction had 3 bases not matched to a gene; V was cut back by 1 base and J by 2 bases. Looked up from germline, CDR1 is SGHTA and CDR2 is FQGNSA. The CDR3 sequence is CASSLGTSGTTYEQYF. The DNA of the CDR3 is TGTGCCAGCAGCTTAGGGACTAGCGGGACGACCTACGAGCAGTACTTC.

The chain uses TRBV10-3 and TRBJ1-1; D is uncertain. The CDR3 loop spans 16 amino acids. Germline CDR1 is ENHRY and CDR2 is SYGVKD. Trimming shortened V by 0 bases and J by 4 bases, and 15 bases separated the two germline ends. The CDR3 DNA is TGTGCCATCAGTGAGTCGACCGTCATAGGAGGCACTGAAGCTTTCTTT. It translates to CAISESTVIGGTEAFF.

This chain links TRBV29-1 with TRBJ1-2; D might be TRBD1 (5 bases). V dropped 4 bases and J dropped 7 bases, with 10 bases sitting between them. The CDR3 runs 11 residues. The germline CDR1 and CDR2 sequences are SQVTM and ANQGSEA. CDR3 sequence (DNA): TGCAGCGTTGTTCAGGGTCCTGGCTACACCTTC. Its protein product is CSVVQGPGYTF.

The chain joins TRBV4-1 to TRBJ1-5; tentative D call: TRBD1 (6 bases). The germline V gene has CDR1 MGHRA and CDR2 YSYEKL. The CDR3 length is 16 residues. V dropped 0 bases and J dropped 5 bases, with 14 bases sitting between them. CDR3: CASSQEVRQDYQPQHF. The CDR3, as DNA: TGCGCCAGCAGCCAAGAGGTGAGACAGGACTATCAGCCCCAGCATTTT.

This clone appeared a single time. V is TRBV2 and J is TRBJ1-4; 9 bases match TRBD1. V was clipped by 6 bases and J by 8 bases; unmatched bases: 7. The V gene's germline CDR1 is SNHLY and CDR2 FYNNEI. This CDR3 has 14 amino acids. DNA of the CDR3: TGTGCCAGCAGAGAAACAGGGGGCGGGGAAAAACTGTTTTTT. As protein: CASRETGGGEKLFF. The complete variable domain, with remaining parts taken from reference TRBV2 and TRBJ1-4, reads EPEVTQTPSHQVTQMGQEVILRCVPISNHLYFYWYRQILGQKVEFLVSFYNNEISEKSEIFDDQFSVERPDGSNFTLKIRSTKLEDSAMYFCASRETGGGEKLFFGSGTQLSVL.

V gene TRBV2 combines with J gene TRBJ2-7; D is perhaps TRBD2 (6 bases). This CDR3 comprises 14 residues. V was trimmed by 1 base and J by 1 base, leaving 8 bases between them. Germline V gene lookup returns CDR1 SNHLY and CDR2 FYNNEI. The CDR3 loop reads CASSEDGGSYEQYF. The CDR3 DNA is TGTGCCAGCAGTGAAGACGGGGGATCCTACGAGCAGTACTTC.